The next 24 T cell receptor beta chains were all read from a single sample in a study of regulatory T cells in long-lasting Graves disease. This sample's time point: newly diagnosed GD, antithyroid drugs for less than 3 months. From PBMCs, RNA was extracted and then used to make the TCR library. Building of the TCR beta libraries involved iRepertoire HTBI primers and Arm-PCR of CDR3 regions. TCRdb itself ran the multiplex PCR reads through MiXCR, one entry per CDR3 protein. The sample shows 530,000 or so distinct CDR3 sequences, about 15% of them seen only once. These data are also associated with another study on T cells in Graves' hyperthyroidism and ophthalmopathy.

Sequences were derived from peripheral blood mononuclear cells (PBMCs), sampled at new diagnosis, from a patient treated with antithyroid drugs. The source of these receptors is a man aged 18 to 29 with Graves disease.

This clonotype came up a few times. The V call is TRBV6-1, the J call TRBJ1-1, with D uncertain. The V gene's germline CDR1 is MNHNS and CDR2 SASEGT. Between the trimmed V and J ends, which lost 8 bases and 4 bases, there was a span of 11 bases. The CDR3 is made up of 12 amino acids. The CDR3 DNA follows: TGTGCCAGCCGGGAGGGTGGCACTGAAGCTTTCTTT. It is translated as CASREGGTEAFF.

This clonotype showed up many times. CDR3 sequence (DNA): TGCAGTGCTAGTATCCGACGGTCTTCCTCCACAGATACGCAGTATTTT. This encodes CSASIRRSSSTDTQYF. V and J are TRBV20-1 and TRBJ2-3; D is ambiguous. The germline V gene has CDR1 DFQATT and CDR2 SNEGSKA (reference sequence). The V gene lost 3 bases and the J gene lost 2 bases, with 18 bases spanning the gap. CDR3 length: 16 residues.

On this clonotype itself: An end of the junction does not agree with germline; a read error may underlie this. V and J are TRBV28 and TRBJ2-3; the D is unclear. The length of the CDR3 is 14 residues. CDR1 is MDHEN and CDR2 is SYDVKM in the germline V gene. CDR3 amino acids: CATSGESSTDTQYF. The CDR3 nucleotides are TGTGCCACCAGTGGGGAATCTAGCACAGATACGCAGTATTTT.

The genes are TRBV12-3 or TRBV12-4 and TRBJ2-1; TRBD1 might be the D (6 bases). Trimming stripped 4 bases from V and 9 bases from J, with 22 bases between. The CDR3 runs 16 residues. The DNA of the CDR3 is TGTGCCAGCAGTTCCCTCGCGGACAGCGCAGCCGGTGAGCAGTTCTTC. Protein: CASSSLADSAAGEQFF.

This clonotype was observed many times. CDR3 sequence: CASSLAVVNEQFF. DNA of the CDR3: TGTGCCAGCAGCTTAGCGGTCGTTAATGAGCAGTTCTTC. The chain combines TRBV11-1 with TRBJ2-1; D is unclear. In germline, CDR1 is SGHAT, CDR2 FQDESV (reference sequence). The length of the CDR3 is 13 residues. V gave up 0 bases and J gave up 7 bases, with 7 bases separating them.

This chain joins TRBV9 and TRBJ2-2, with 9 bases fitting TRBD2. Germline loops: CDR1 SGDLS, CDR2 YYNGEE. The CDR3 runs 17 residues. V lost 4 bases and J lost 8; bases outside the gene matches: 15. The CDR3 protein is CASSSAGASGTSGELFF. The CDR3 DNA follows: TGTGCCAGCAGCAGCGCGGGGGCTAGCGGGACATCGGGGGAGCTGTTTTTT.

V gene TRBV19 combines with J gene TRBJ2-2; TRBD1 might be the D (6 bases). The CDR3 is 15 residues long. V lost 8 bases and J lost 5, with 18 bases in between. The germline V gene encodes CDR1 LNHDA and CDR2 SQIVND (reference sequence). In DNA, the CDR3 is TGTGCCAGTTCCAGGGTCCTGCAGGGGACCGGGGAGCTGTTTTTT. This sequence encodes CASSRVLQGTGELFF.

This clonotype was counted at least ten times. This rearrangement joins TRBV12-3 or TRBV12-4 to TRBJ2-2; D gene uncertain. V lost 3 bases, J lost 6 bases, and 11 bases lay in between. CDR3 length: 14 amino acids. The CDR3 DNA is TGTGCCAGCAGTTTTGGCAGGCGGTCCGGGGAGCTGTTTTTT. Translating gives CASSFGRRSGELFF.

The table lists this clonotype with many counts. V usage is TRBV10-3 and J usage is TRBJ2-3; D gene uncertain. Per germline, CDR1 ENHRY and CDR2 SYGVKD. Trimming stripped 3 bases from V and 0 bases from J, with 7 bases between. This CDR3 is 14 amino acids long. CDR3 in DNA: TGTGCCATCAGTGAAGTACAGAGCACAGATACGCAGTATTTT. Protein: CAISEVQSTDTQYF.

This clonotype showed up many times. V gene TRBV12-3 or TRBV12-4 combines with J gene TRBJ1-2; D is uncertain. The length of the CDR3 is 12 residues. The V and J ends lost 4 bases and 4 bases respectively, with 7 bases between them. The CDR3 region has the DNA TGTGCCAGCAGTTCGGGCCTCTATGGCTACACCTTC. This sequence encodes CASSSGLYGYTF.

This clonotype was observed a handful of times. This chain connects TRBV28 to TRBJ2-7; the D gene is possibly TRBD1 (6 bases). This CDR3 region has 15 residues. CDR1 and CDR2 (germline): MDHEN, SYDVKM. V was shortened by 2 bases and J by 1 base, with 12 bases between the two germline ends. CDR3 in amino acids: CASSLDQGTSYEQYF. Written as DNA, the CDR3 is TGTGCCAGCAGTTTAGACCAGGGGACGTCCTACGAGCAGTACTTC.

This sequence joins TRBV3-1 and TRBJ2-2, with D perhaps matching TRBD2 (6 bases). The germline V gene has CDR1 LGHDT and CDR2 YNNKEL (reference sequence). The CDR3 has 17 amino acids. V gave up 6 bases and J gave up 0 bases, with 17 bases separating them. The chain's CDR3 is CASRPGDGGPNTGELFF. The CDR3 DNA reads TGTGCCAGCAGACCCGGGGACGGGGGACCGAACACCGGGGAGCTGTTTTTT.

This clonotype was observed at least ten times. The chain joins TRBV20-1 to TRBJ2-3, with a tentative D call TRBD2 (6 bases). There are 15 residues in the CDR3. The V gene's germline CDR1 is DFQATT and CDR2 SNEGSKA (reference sequence). V gave up 4 bases and J gave up 0 bases, with 14 bases separating them. This chain's CDR3 is CSATLPGTSTDTQYF. For the CDR3, the DNA is TGCAGTGCTACCCTTCCGGGGACTAGCACAGATACGCAGTATTTT.

The chain employs TRBV7-2 and TRBJ2-7; 11 bases fit TRBD2. Trimming took 5 bases from V and 4 from J; bases not matched to a gene: 4. CDR1 SGHTA and CDR2 FQGNSA come from the germline V gene. The CDR3 has 14 residues. CDR3 sequence: CASSATSGVYEQYF. As DNA, the CDR3 is TGTGCCAGCAGCGCGACTAGCGGGGTGTACGAGCAGTACTTC.

This chain links TRBV29-1 with TRBJ2-5; 8 bases align to TRBD1. CDR3 length: 14 residues. Germline CDR1 and CDR2: SQVTM and ANQGSEA. The ends lost 0 bases at V and 4 bases at J; junction bases unmatched: 4. The CDR3 DNA reads TGCAGCGTTGAAGACACAGGGGGAGGAGAGACCCAGTACTTC. Its translation is CSVEDTGGGETQYF.

The chain employs TRBV18 and TRBJ1-5, with a weak D call TRBD1 (6 bases). This CDR3 spans 15 amino acids. V gave up 2 bases and J gave up 3 bases, with 11 bases separating them. Germline-derived CDR1 and CDR2 are KGHSH and LQKENI. CDR3 sequence reads: CASSPSTGNNQPQHF. The CDR3 region has the DNA TGTGCCAGCTCACCATCTACAGGGAACAATCAGCCCCAGCATTTT.

This clonotype was detected many times. The V gene is TRBV12-3 or TRBV12-4, the J gene TRBJ2-3; 9 bases map to TRBD2. V was pared by 3 bases and J by 5 bases, with 6 bases of the junction left unmatched. This CDR3 spans 15 amino acids. For the CDR3, the DNA is TGTGCCAGCAGTTTGGGCGGGAGGGCGATAGATACGCAGTATTTT. It encodes CASSLGGRAIDTQYF.

This clonotype was recorded a few times. V gene TRBV5-1 combines with J gene TRBJ2-7, with D possibly TRBD2 on 6 matching bases. Germline CDR1 SGHRS, CDR2 YFSETQ. V shed 4 bases and J shed 6 bases, with 26 bases lying between them. This CDR3 region has 17 residues. CDR3 loop: CASSAISPGLEGPEQYF. The CDR3 DNA reads TGCGCCAGCAGCGCTATCTCCCCGGGACTTGAGGGCCCCGAGCAGTACTTC. Complete variable domain (other parts from reference TRBV5-1 and TRBJ2-7): KAGVTQTPRYLIKTRGQQVTLSCSPISGHRSVSWYQQTPGQGLQFLFEYFSETQRNKGNFPGRFSGRQFSNSRSEMNVSTLELGDSALYLCASSAISPGLEGPEQYFGPGTRLTVT.

The table lists this clonotype with a few counts. The chain carries TRBV7-2 and TRBJ1-3; 7 positions match TRBD1. Trimming took 2 bases from V and 0 from J; bases not matched to a gene: 7. This CDR3 comprises 17 residues. Germline CDR1 is SGHTA and CDR2 is FQGNSA. This CDR3 is CASSLWDQGVSGNTIYF. The DNA of the CDR3 is TGTGCCAGCAGCTTATGGGACCAGGGGGTCTCTGGAAACACCATATATTTT.

This clonotype was recorded many times. The chain uses TRBV27 and TRBJ2-7, with D perhaps matching TRBD1 (6 bases). The germline V gene has CDR1 MNHEY and CDR2 SMNVEV (reference sequence). The V and J ends lost 3 bases and 4 bases respectively, with 10 bases between them. The CDR3 loop spans 13 amino acids. The CDR3 coding sequence is TGTGCCAGCAGTTTTCGAGGGGGTTACGAGCAGTACTTC. This codes for CASSFRGGYEQYF.

In this sample, this clonotype turned up many times. The chain joins TRBV20-1 to TRBJ2-7; TRBD1 matches 9 bases. This CDR3 has 14 residues. CDR1 and CDR2 from the germline V gene are DFQATT and SNEGSKA (reference sequence). V gave up 7 bases and J gave up 5 bases; unmatched junction bases: 12. CDR3 coding DNA: TGCAGTGGCTCCTCCGGGACAGGGCACCACGAGCAGTACTTC. Its translation: CSGSSGTGHHEQYF.

Many counts were recorded for this clonotype. The chain links TRBV7-2 to TRBJ2-1; perhaps TRBD1 as D (5 bases). Germline V gives CDR1 SGHTA, CDR2 FQGNSA. The V end lost 4 bases, the J end lost 2 bases, and 15 bases lay between the germline ends. This CDR3 has 16 amino acids. This CDR3 reads CASSYRGGATYNEQFF. The DNA for the CDR3 is TGTGCCAGCAGCTATAGGGGCGGAGCTACCTACAATGAGCAGTTCTTC.

This clonotype was recorded a few times. Being one base from a much bigger clone, this may be a read error. The chain combines TRBV7-2 with TRBJ2-1; 15 bases fit TRBD2. CDR1 is SGHTA, CDR2 FQGNSA, per germline. This CDR3 has 14 residues. After removal of 5 bases from V and 9 bases from J, the junction contained 2 bases not matched to a gene. CDR3 amino acids: CASSVGLAGGEQFF. The CDR3 DNA is TGTGCCAGCAGCGTGGGACTAGCGGGAGGTGAGCAGTTCTTC.

The chain links TRBV6-1 to TRBJ1-1; tentative D call: TRBD1 (5 bases). Per germline, CDR1 MNHNS and CDR2 SASEGT. Between the trimmed V and J ends, which lost 7 bases and 9 bases, there was a span of 15 bases. The CDR3 runs 12 residues. This chain's CDR3 is CASIPKGLQAFF. DNA of the CDR3: TGTGCCAGCATTCCAAAGGGGCTCCAAGCTTTCTTT.